Reported below is one TCR beta chain. In its sample, this clonotype was seen many times. Its antigen is currently not known. No much larger clone exists at a distance of one base, and base qualities are not known. These data originate in a study of T-cell reconstitution after alpha-beta-depleted transplantation in children (TCRdb year 2016). Regarding the complete study: Using TCR repertoire profiling, the study followed T-cell immune reconstitution in a quantitative way in children after TCRalphabeta/CD19-depleted allogeneic hematopoietic cell transplantation.

Overall study outcomes, separate from this receptor: The frequencies of hyperexpanded clones fell over the following months, and after one year, T-cell counts and TCRbeta diversity were mostly attributed to newly produced T cells. The apparently early recovery of alphabetaT-cell counts about two months after transplant reportedly depended on only several hundred rapidly expanded clones that came from non-depleted graft cells. The high TCRbeta diversity at day 60 in some patients was ascribed to recipient T cells and intrathymic progenitors that had survived conditioning.

Libraries were made using PCR. Sequenced using an Illumina HiSeq 2500. TCR library preparation used molecular barcoding, with unique molecular identifiers applied to normalize quantification of the TCRbeta repertoire. TCRdb cleaned the public reads at Q25 with fastp, built clones with MiXCR and kept in-frame beta chains. One record per CDR3 amino acid sequence lists the most common genes and DNA. This sample comprises 700,000 to 950,000 distinct CDR3 sequences, 15% to 20% of them detected only once. The leading ten clones occupy just under 5% of the sample. The treatment or condition label on this specimen signifies: allogeneic hematopoietic cell transplantation with graft depleted of TCRalphabeta T cells and CD19 B cells. Transplant recipients were children who received TCRalphabeta/CD19-depleted allogeneic hematopoietic cell grafts. This TCR was recovered from a male patient under 18 who had a stem cell transplant for acute lymphoblastic leukemia, so the T cells may come from the graft donor. Sequencing was performed on PBMCs, mostly from graft donor cells, taken 360 days after TCRalphabeta/CD19-depleted stem cell transplant.

The DNA is TGCAGCGTTGAACTTACCAGCGCCGCATCCTACAATGAGCAGTTCTTC. The translation is CSVELTSAASYNEQFF. In this chain, TRBV29-1 is recombined with TRBJ2-1; the D gene is unclear. V was cut back by 2 bases and J by 1 base, leaving a gap of 15 bases between them. CDR1 and CDR2 (SQVTM, ANQGSEA) derive from the germline V gene. From its cysteine to its phenylalanine, the CDR3 spans 16 amino acids. Just CDR3 DNA is preserved here, 48 bases in frame from base 1.